Listed below are T cell receptor beta chains from one sample, sequenced in a study of blood T cell repertoires in COVID-19. TCRdb keeps only in-frame clones here, not all; method: immunoSEQ multiplex PCR. The sample comprises approximately 110,000 clones, 85% of which are singletons, and approximately 5.1% rests with the top ten. Sequenced sample: peripheral blood. The receptors were gathered from a woman between 55 and 75 years old with COVID-19, enrolled during active disease. Each CDR3 is given without its conserved first and last residue. Each record gives: CDR3 protein, V gene, J gene.

ASSDVVSETQY	TRBV2	TRBJ2-5
ASSQDWRGRGYT	TRBV3-1/TRBV3-2	TRBJ1-2
ASSIGPLEETQY	TRBV19	TRBJ2-5
ASSSFDMNTEAF	TRBV6-5	TRBJ1-1
ASSAGTYNSPLH	TRBV30	TRBJ1-6
ASSSGVEQF	TRBV11-2	TRBJ2-1
ASILTPTGGYEQY	TRBV6-1	TRBJ2-7
ATSRDSPGRYGYT	TRBV15	TRBJ1-2
ASRLGTSYSYEQY	TRBV25-1	TRBJ2-7
SARRGFEAF	TRBV20-1	TRBJ1-1
ASSFRTGSNEQF	TRBV27	TRBJ2-1
ATSEGDRGNTGELF	TRBV24-1	TRBJ2-2
ASSTQSYGYT	TRBV3-1/TRBV3-2	TRBJ1-2
ASSFHRTANTEAF	TRBV11-2	TRBJ1-1
ASSQQASYNEQF	TRBV27	TRBJ2-1
ASNTGIWGYT	TRBV2	TRBJ1-2
ASSGMGQGAHNEQF	TRBV9	TRBJ2-1
ASRLEISGAGSYEQY	TRBV19	TRBJ2-7
ASTSRRETQY	TRBV5-6	TRBJ2-5
ASSMRVNTEAF	TRBV19	TRBJ1-1
ASSLYTENQPQH	TRBV6-2/TRBV6-3	TRBJ1-5
ASSHSTGFGYT	TRBV6-6	TRBJ1-2
ASSLWRGTTF	TRBV27	TRBJ1-1
ASRLGNTEAF	TRBV18	TRBJ1-1
ASSFDGYYGYT	TRBV13	TRBJ1-2
ASNSGGTEAF	TRBV3-1/TRBV3-2	TRBJ1-1
AWSPPTLHQGLYGYT	TRBV30	TRBJ1-2
ASSLYGQGQSSEQY	TRBV18	TRBJ2-7
ASSIPPWYDARDTEAF	TRBV19	TRBJ1-1
ASSLVAIRQGLAGYGYT	TRBV11-2	TRBJ1-2
ASSVGQGVYEQY	TRBV9	TRBJ2-7
ASSFGESIYGYT	TRBV5-1	TRBJ1-2
ASSRGDRASDTQY	TRBV4-3	TRBJ2-3
ASSQEASGSYNSPLH	TRBV4-3	TRBJ1-6
ASSGRDRLVETQY	TRBV5-1	TRBJ2-5
ASSLGQGRNTEAF	TRBV11-2	TRBJ1-1
ATSSRTGVYGYT	TRBV15	TRBJ1-2
ASSFGQGFTDTQY	TRBV2	TRBJ2-3
ASSGPTANYGYT	TRBV6-6	TRBJ1-2
ASSYSISQGNSPLH	TRBV6-5	TRBJ1-6
ASSLGVNTEAF	TRBV5-1	TRBJ1-1
ASSEGLSNQPQH	TRBV9	TRBJ1-5
ASSSPLGPLFEQY	TRBV28	TRBJ2-7
ASSFSWRGGLNEQF	TRBV6-2/TRBV6-3	TRBJ2-1
ASSRGTSGGGNEQF	TRBV3-1/TRBV3-2	TRBJ2-1
ASSPRQGDEKLF	TRBV14	TRBJ1-4
ASFAGTGYNEQF	TRBV18	TRBJ2-1
ASTKGVGAYEQY	TRBV7-8	TRBJ2-7
ATLGWGGGELF	TRBV24-1	TRBJ2-2
ASSRTGSGGYT	TRBV27	TRBJ1-2
ASDMLAGGGETQY	TRBV3-1/TRBV3-2	TRBJ2-5
ASSLWGGETQY	TRBV5-6	TRBJ2-5
ASSLGLAGETQY	TRBV5-1	TRBJ2-5
ASSQDISSYEQY	TRBV4-3	TRBJ2-7